Listed here is a single TCR beta chain. Whole blood supplied total RNA, and T cells were not sorted. TCRdb derives one entry per CDR3 protein from the 5' RACE reads, leaving out DNA. The sample has a few hundred thousand distinct CDR3 sequences; the top ten hold around 2.4%. The V gene's germline CDR1 is DFQATT and CDR2 SNEGSKA (reference sequence). The CDR3 runs to 15 residues. This record belongs to a study of monozygotic twins with inflammatory bowel disease. The chain recombines TRBV20-1 with TRBJ1-5; TCRdb gives TRBD1 as the D gene, but with no DNA this cannot be confirmed. This TCR came from a human donor with ulcerative colitis or Crohn's disease, or a healthy co-twin of an affected twin (not recorded which). Material: blood. This CDR3 reads CSARIAGGSGQPQHF.